Below, 5 T cell receptor beta chains from the same sample are listed, as sequenced in a study of blood T cell repertoires in COVID-19. Generated by immunoSEQ multiplex PCR, the TCRdb table keeps only in-frame clones and is missing some. Among some 89,000 clones, just under 90% were seen once, and the ten largest hold roughly 15%. The sample consisted of peripheral blood. Every receptor here comes from a human donor in a cohort sampled during active COVID-19.

The V and J genes are TRBV28 and TRBJ2-1; 7 bases match TRBD2. CDR1 and CDR2 from the germline V gene are MDHEN and SYDVKM. The CDR3 length is 15 residues. With V trimmed by 2 bases and J by 7 bases, 8 bases remained unmatched. The CDR3 DNA sequence: TGTGCCAGCAGTTTAGGTCTAGCGGTAGGGAATGAGCAGTTCTTC. This codes for CASSLGLAVGNEQFF.

This clone was recorded only once. The chain links TRBV29-1 to TRBJ2-7; TRBD1 agrees at 11 bases. The CDR3 loop spans 13 amino acids. V was pared by 4 bases and J by 6 bases, with 5 bases of the junction left unmatched. CDR1 is SQVTM and CDR2 is ANQGSEA in the germline V gene. CDR3 protein: CSVVGTGGGEQYF. The CDR3 region has the DNA TGCAGCGTTGTTGGGACAGGGGGAGGCGAGCAGTACTTC.

This clone was seen a single time. This chain links TRBV5-8 with TRBJ1-5; possibly TRBD1 for D (5 bases). From germline, CDR1 is SGHTS and CDR2 YDEGEE. The CDR3 runs 14 residues. Trimming pared 3 bases from V and 5 bases from J, leaving 12 bases between. The chain's CDR3 is CASSYLGQDQPQHF. In nucleotides, the CDR3 is TGTGCCAGCAGCTACCTGGGGCAGGATCAGCCCCAGCATTTT.

The rearrangement uses TRBV13 and TRBJ1-2; TRBD1 might be the D (6 bases). Germline V gene data show CDR1 as PRHDT and CDR2 as FYEKMQ (reference sequence). With 5 bases removed from V and 8 bases from J, the gap between germline ends came to 12 bases. The CDR3 covers 12 residues. CDR3 bases: TGTGCCAGCAGCACCCGGACAGCAGGCTACACCTTC. Translating gives CASSTRTAGYTF.

This chain links TRBV9 with TRBJ1-1; TRBD1 matches at 9 bases. The germline CDR1 and CDR2 sequences are SGDLS and YYNGEE. The CDR3 runs to 20 residues. The trim removed 0 bases at V and 5 bases at J, leaving 20 bases unmatched. The CDR3 coding sequence is TGTGCCAGCAGCGTAGTTTGCCCCCCACAGGGGGCAGTGAGTGTGACTGAAGCTTTCTTT. Residues: CASSVVCPPQGAVSVTEAFF. Full variable domain (missing parts from reference TRBV9 and TRBJ1-1): DSGVTQTPKHLITATGQRVTLRCSPRSGDLSVYWYQQSLDQGLQFLIQYYNGEERAKGNILERFSAQQFPDLHSELNLSSLELGDSALYFCASSVVCPPQGAVSVTEAFFGQGTRLTVV.